A single count supports the clone carrying this T cell receptor (beta chain). Its antigen remains unidentified. Between the trimmed V and J ends, which lost 1 base and 6 bases, there was a span of 11 bases. This CDR3 comprises 14 residues. The germline V gene has CDR1 SGHTA and CDR2 FQGNSA. The sample's treatment: roughly 10-day PBMC culture with coronavirus spike peptide pools or control peptides (ViraFEST assay). The data are from a study of vaccination and CD4 T cells after COVID-19. Sequencing of DNA taken from cultured CD4+ T cells relied on the Oncomine TCR Beta short-read assay. Each CDR3 protein is one row after TCRdb ran MiXCR on the PCR reads. The sample holds around 25,000 distinct CDR3 sequences, around 66% seen once.

The chain couples TRBV7-2 to TRBJ2-3; D possibly uses TRBD1 or TRBD2 (5 bases each). The source is a human donor who received a COVID-19 vaccine. The sequenced sample was CD4+ T cells from blood, cultured in vitro, obtained after SARS-CoV-2 vaccination. CDR3 sequence (DNA): TGTGCCAGCAGCTTAGATCCGAGGGGTGATACGCAGTATTTT. It translates to CASSLDPRGDTQYF.